Each of the 17 T cell receptor beta chains below was sequenced from the same sample in a study of cytotoxic CD8 clonotypes in ibrutinib-treated CLL. TCRdb's copy holds only in-frame clones and misses some; the assay was immunoSEQ multiplex PCR. The repertoire holds 250,000 to 350,000 clones, 70% to 80% seen once, with about 5% in the top ten. The sequences come from PBMCs, collected at disease progression, from a patient treated with ibrutinib. All receptors derive from a human donor with chronic lymphocytic leukemia.

On this clone: Additional DNA sequences in this sample encode the identical CDR3. The gene calls are TRBV5-1 and TRBJ2-5, with no clear D. Germline loops: CDR1 SGHRS, CDR2 YFSETQ. The V end was cut by 1 base, the J end by 3 bases, with 7 bases between. The CDR3 is made up of 13 amino acids. The CDR3 bases are TGCGCCAGCAGCTTGTTTGGAGAAGAGACCCAGTACTTC. The encoded protein is CASSLFGEETQYF.

V gene TRBV6-5 combines with J gene TRBJ1-4; no clear D gene. CDR1 is MNHEY, CDR2 SVGAGI, per germline. V was clipped by 8 bases and J by 5 bases, with 9 bases between them. The CDR3 spans 12 residues. The CDR3 DNA sequence: TGTGCCAGCCGGGCTGGGAATGAAAAACTGTTTTTT. It encodes CASRAGNEKLFF.

V usage is TRBV28 and J usage is TRBJ1-5; 12 bases line up with TRBD1. V trimming: 6 bases; J trimming: 3 bases; junction bases outside the gene matches: 12. Germline lookup yields CDR1 MDHEN and CDR2 SYDVKM. CDR3 length: 18 residues. The CDR3 DNA reads TGTGCCAGCAGCCCGGGGACAGGGGGCTATTGGGACAATCAGCCCCAGCATTTT. Amino acid sequence: CASSPGTGGYWDNQPQHF. Using reference TRBV28 and TRBJ1-5 for the parts outside the CDR3, the full variable domain is DVKVTQSSRYLVKRTGEKVFLECVQDMDHENMFWYRQDPGLGLRLIYFSYDVKMKEKGDIPEGYSVSREKKERFSLILESASTNQTSMYLCASSPGTGGYWDNQPQHFGDGTRLSIL.

The chain has TRBV2 and TRBJ2-6; 9 bases align to TRBD1. V gave up 5 bases and J gave up 1 base; unmatched junction bases: 12. This CDR3 is built from 19 residues. Germline loops: CDR1 SNHLY, CDR2 FYNNEI. Here the CDR3 DNA reads TGTGCCAGCAGTAGACAGGGGGTGAAAGGGCAGTCTGGGGCCAACGTCCTGACTTTC. This translates into CASSRQGVKGQSGANVLTF.

This clone came up once. The J gene is TRBJ1-1, the V gene TRBV4-1; 8 nucleotides agree with TRBD1. CDR3 length: 16 residues. In germline, CDR1 is MGHRA, CDR2 YSYEKL. Losses at the gene ends were 7 bases for V and 3 bases for J; bases not matched to a gene: 13. The CDR3 spells CASTFRTGRKYTEAFF. The CDR3, as DNA: TGCGCCAGCACGTTTAGGACAGGGCGAAAGTACACTGAAGCTTTCTTT.

The V gene is TRBV10-1, the J gene TRBJ2-2; D gene unclear. Looked up from germline, CDR1 is WNHNN and CDR2 is SYGVQD (reference sequence). The CDR3 has 15 residues. V lost 4 bases and J 4 bases, leaving 13 bases between the germline ends. The CDR3 nucleotides read TGCGCCAGCAGTGGTGGTTCCCGGAGCACCGGGGAGCTGTTTTTT. As protein: CASSGGSRSTGELFF.

The chain has TRBV4-1 and TRBJ2-7, with D perhaps matching TRBD2 (6 bases). Germline assignment: CDR1 MGHRA and CDR2 YSYEKL. V dropped 2 bases and J dropped 3 bases, with 11 bases sitting between them. CDR3 length: 14 residues. CDR3 nucleotide sequence: TGCGCCAGCAGCCAACCCCGGGAGAGCTACGAGCAGTACTTC. Its translation is CASSQPRESYEQYF.

The chain combines TRBV27 with TRBJ2-7; D is possibly TRBD1 (6 bases). Germline-derived CDR1 and CDR2 are MNHEY and SMNVEV (reference sequence). The V end was cut by 1 base, the J end by 4 bases, with 11 bases between. There are 14 residues in the CDR3. The CDR3 sequence: CASSLWDKTYEQYF. CDR3 DNA sequence: TGTGCCAGCAGTTTATGGGACAAGACATACGAGCAGTACTTC.

The table lists this clone with a few counts. V usage is TRBV28 and J usage is TRBJ2-7, with 12 bases identical to TRBD2. CDR1 MDHEN and CDR2 SYDVKM come from the germline V gene. The CDR3 is made up of 18 amino acids. J gave up 7 bases and V 2 bases, and 15 bases lay outside the gene matches. The CDR3 spells CASSLGRGLAGGEEEQYF. In nucleotides, the CDR3 is TGTGCCAGCAGTTTAGGCAGGGGGCTAGCGGGAGGGGAGGAAGAGCAGTACTTC.

The V call is TRBV19, the J call TRBJ1-5; D is uncertain. The CDR3 length is 12 residues. CDR1 and CDR2 (germline): LNHDA, SQIVND (reference sequence). With 2 bases removed from V and 1 base from J, the gap between germline ends came to 0 bases. In DNA, the CDR3 is TGTGCCAGTAGTATAAGCAATCAGCCCCAGCATTTT. It translates to CASSISNQPQHF.

CDR3: CASRALAGVETQYF. CDR3 DNA sequence: TGTGCCAGCAGGGCCCTAGCGGGAGTAGAGACCCAGTACTTC. The chain recombines TRBV2 with TRBJ2-5; 10 bases are a match to TRBD2. Germline V lookup: CDR1 SNHLY, CDR2 FYNNEI. The CDR3 runs to 14 residues. Trimming at V came to 6 bases and at J to 4 bases, leaving 5 bases not matched to a gene.

The chain combines TRBV4-2 with TRBJ1-6; the D gene is possibly TRBD1 (5 bases). V gave up 2 bases and J gave up 10 bases, with 15 bases separating them. The CDR3 runs to 15 residues. Germline values: CDR1 LGHNA, CDR2 YNFKEQ. In DNA, the CDR3 is TGTGCCAGCAGCCAAACGGGGCCAAGTTCGTCACCCCTCCACTTT. Translating it yields CASSQTGPSSSPLHF.

V and J are TRBV18 and TRBJ2-7; no firm D call. This CDR3 comprises 12 residues. Germline V gives CDR1 KGHSH, CDR2 LQKENI. Trimming left V 2 bases short and J 3 bases short, with 5 bases between. CDR3 region: CASSPSLYEQYF. CDR3 nucleotide sequence: TGTGCCAGCTCACCATCCCTCTACGAGCAGTACTTC. The complete variable domain, with remaining parts taken from reference TRBV18 and TRBJ2-7, reads NAGVMQNPRHLVRRRGQEARLRCSPMKGHSHVYWYRQLPEEGLKFMVYLQKENIIDESGMPKERFSAEFPKEGPSILRIQQVVRGDSAAYFCASSPSLYEQYFGPGTRLTVT.

The rearrangement uses TRBV19 and TRBJ1-5; no definite D call. The CDR3 is made up of 15 amino acids. Trimming took off 5 bases at V and 0 bases at J, with 11 bases between the two ends. Looked up from germline, CDR1 is LNHDA and CDR2 is SQIVND (reference sequence). The CDR3 region has the DNA TGTGCCAGTAGTGTGGTATCGGATAGCAATCAGCCCCAGCATTTT. It translates to CASSVVSDSNQPQHF.

In its sample, this clone was seen once. V usage is TRBV5-1 and J usage is TRBJ1-1, with D possibly matching TRBD1 (5 bases). The germline CDR1 and CDR2 sequences are SGHRS and YFSETQ. The CDR3 extends over 14 amino acids. Trimming removed 3 bases at V and 6 bases at J, with 15 bases between. The CDR3: CASSSWIDRAEAFF. The CDR3, as DNA: TGCGCCAGCAGCTCCTGGATAGACAGAGCTGAAGCTTTCTTT.

The chain has TRBV5-1 and TRBJ2-7; a possible D gene is TRBD2 (7 bases). This CDR3 has 16 amino acids. The V end was cut by 2 bases, the J end by 2 bases, with 17 bases between. Germline CDR1 and CDR2: SGHRS and YFSETQ. CDR3 residues: CASSFGGPGPAYEQYF. In DNA, the CDR3 is TGCGCCAGCAGCTTCGGGGGGCCAGGACCCGCCTACGAGCAGTACTTC.

This rearrangement joins TRBV7-9 to TRBJ2-7; 8 bases fit TRBD2. This CDR3 spans 15 amino acids. Germline values: CDR1 SEHNR, CDR2 FQNEAQ (reference sequence). Trimming cost V 2 bases and J 4 bases; bases outside gene matches: 7. The CDR3 protein is CASSLLTSAPYEQYF. DNA for the CDR3: TGTGCCAGCAGCTTACTGACTAGCGCCCCGTACGAGCAGTACTTC.